Listed below are T cell receptor beta chains from one sample, sequenced in a study of cytomegalovirus exposure and HLA in healthy donors. Profiling relied on immunoSEQ multiplex PCR, and the TCRdb table lists in-frame clones only, not all of them. The sample data list about 140,000 clones. Sequenced input: PBMCs. Receptors originate from a man aged 40-50 years in good health and CMV-seronegative. CDR3s include the opening cysteine and the closing phenylalanine or tryptophan. Fields, in order: D gene, J gene, V gene, CDR3 protein, CDR3 DNA. The D gene is left open where the match is weak.

D gene: .; J gene: TRBJ1-5; V gene: TRBV20-1; CDR3 protein: CSASRGKPQHF; CDR3 DNA: TGCAGTGCTAGTAGGGGGAAGCCCCAGCATTTT
D gene: .; J gene: TRBJ2-1; V gene: TRBV4-3; CDR3 protein: CASSHLGPYNEQFF; CDR3 DNA: TGCGCCAGCAGCCACCTGGGGCCCTACAATGAGCAGTTCTTC
D gene: TRBD2; J gene: TRBJ2-3; V gene: TRBV11-2; CDR3 protein: CASSLSLAGGEDTQYF; CDR3 DNA: TGTGCCAGCAGCTTATCGCTAGCGGGGGGTGAAGATACGCAGTATTTT
D gene: .; J gene: TRBJ1-3; V gene: TRBV10-3; CDR3 protein: CAITGFSGGNTIYF; CDR3 DNA: TGTGCCATCACTGGATTTTCGGGTGGAAACACCATATATTTT
D gene: .; J gene: TRBJ2-5; V gene: TRBV9; CDR3 protein: CASSVNQETQYF; CDR3 DNA: TGTGCCAGCAGCGTTAACCAAGAGACCCAGTACTTC
D gene: .; J gene: TRBJ1-1; V gene: TRBV7-8; CDR3 protein: CASSLGTVEAFF; CDR3 DNA: TGTGCCAGCAGCTTAGGGACAGTTGAAGCTTTCTTT
D gene: .; J gene: TRBJ2-3; V gene: TRBV7-2; CDR3 protein: CASSLQRLSTDTQYF; CDR3 DNA: TGTGCCAGCAGCTTACAGAGACTTAGCACAGATACGCAGTATTTT
D gene: .; J gene: TRBJ1-1; V gene: TRBV6-4; CDR3 protein: CASSDLNSSPGTEAFF; CDR3 DNA: TGTGCCAGCAGTGACCTTAACAGCTCCCCCGGAACTGAAGCTTTCTTT
D gene: .; J gene: TRBJ1-6; V gene: TRBV7-8; CDR3 protein: CASSFQGLNSPLHF; CDR3 DNA: TGTGCCAGCAGCTTCCAGGGACTGAATTCACCCCTCCACTTT
D gene: TRBD1; J gene: TRBJ2-7; V gene: TRBV6-5; CDR3 protein: CASSYSGTGNYEQYF; CDR3 DNA: TGTGCCAGCAGTTACTCCGGGACAGGTAACTACGAGCAGTACTTC
D gene: .; J gene: TRBJ2-1; V gene: TRBV7-2; CDR3 protein: CASRSAGWEEQFF; CDR3 DNA: TGTGCCAGCAGGTCGGCTGGCTGGGAGGAGCAGTTCTTC
D gene: TRBD2; J gene: TRBJ2-7; V gene: TRBV7-9; CDR3 protein: CASSLGGGAHEQYF; CDR3 DNA: TGTGCCAGCAGCTTAGGCGGGGGGGCCCACGAGCAGTACTTC
D gene: .; J gene: TRBJ2-3; V gene: TRBV4-2; CDR3 protein: CASSLRTRAGTDTQYF; CDR3 DNA: TGTGCCAGCAGCCTCCGGACTCGGGCTGGCACAGATACGCAGTATTTT
D gene: TRBD1; J gene: TRBJ2-2; V gene: TRBV10-3; CDR3 protein: CAISTGGERTGELFF; CDR3 DNA: TGTGCCATCAGCACAGGGGGCGAGCGCACCGGGGAGCTGTTTTTT
D gene: TRBD1; J gene: TRBJ2-5; V gene: TRBV27; CDR3 protein: CASSSDRGYQETQYF; CDR3 DNA: TGTGCCAGCAGTTCGGACAGGGGGTACCAAGAGACCCAGTACTTC
D gene: .; J gene: TRBJ2-6; V gene: TRBV5-6; CDR3 protein: CASSLETGAHSGANVLTF; CDR3 DNA: TGTGCCAGCAGCTTGGAGACAGGCGCACACTCTGGGGCCAACGTCCTGACTTTC
D gene: .; J gene: TRBJ1-1; V gene: TRBV15; CDR3 protein: CATSRAEGVTEAFF; CDR3 DNA: TGTGCCACCAGCAGAGCCGAGGGGGTCACTGAAGCTTTCTTT
D gene: .; J gene: TRBJ1-2; V gene: TRBV27; CDR3 protein: CASSLSGQYGYTF; CDR3 DNA: TGTGCCAGCAGTTTATCAGGACAGTATGGCTACACCTTC
D gene: .; J gene: TRBJ1-2; V gene: TRBV19; CDR3 protein: CASRPDRLYGYTF; CDR3 DNA: TGTGCCAGCAGACCGGACAGACTCTATGGCTACACCTTC